Presented here are 17 T cell receptor beta chains from one specimen sequenced in a study of chemoradiotherapy in HPV16-positive cancers. The repertoire was sequenced with immunoSEQ multiplex PCR; TCRdb's copy has only in-frame clones and lacks some. The table shows roughly 34,000 clones, with about 88% occurring only once. Sequencing used blood, obtained from a patient who underwent chemoradiotherapy. These receptors originate from a human donor with HPV-associated anogenital cancer.

V usage is TRBV29-1 and J usage is TRBJ2-1; D ambiguous. Germline V gene data show CDR1 as SQVTM and CDR2 as ANQGSEA. This CDR3 is 11 amino acids long. V lost 5 bases and J 6 bases, leaving 8 bases between the germline ends. In DNA, the CDR3 is TGCAGCGTTCTAACCCTCAATGAGCAGTTCTTC. Translating it yields CSVLTLNEQFF.

The V call is TRBV7-6, the J call TRBJ2-7, with TRBD1 matching 9 bases. Germline loops: CDR1 SGHVS, CDR2 FNYEAQ. The CDR3 runs to 15 residues. V lost 5 bases and J lost 3; bases outside the gene matches: 8. For the CDR3, the DNA is TGTGCCAGCAGCATGCCCGGGACAGGGAGCTACGAGCAGTACTTC. Its translation: CASSMPGTGSYEQYF.

This chain joins TRBV18 and TRBJ1-1; D may be TRBD1 (5 bases). Germline-derived CDR1 and CDR2 are KGHSH and LQKENI. The CDR3 is made up of 13 amino acids. V lost 3 bases, J lost 2 bases, and 7 bases lay in between. The CDR3 loop is CASSPTVNTEAFF. The DNA for the CDR3 is TGTGCCAGCTCACCGACAGTCAACACTGAAGCTTTCTTT. The entire variable domain, with the rest obtained from reference TRBV18 and TRBJ1-1, is as follows: NAGVMQNPRHLVRRRGQEARLRCSPMKGHSHVYWYRQLPEEGLKFMVYLQKENIIDESGMPKERFSAEFPKEGPSILRIQQVVRGDSAAYFCASSPTVNTEAFFGQGTRLTVV.

The rearrangement uses TRBV25-1 and TRBJ2-2; 8 bases line up with TRBD1. The germline CDR1 and CDR2 sequences are MGHDK and SYGVNS. This CDR3 region has 16 residues. V lost 2 bases and J lost 5; bases outside the gene matches: 7. The CDR3 loop is CASSEGAGGRTGELFF. The CDR3 bases are TGTGCCAGCAGTGAAGGGGCAGGGGGCCGAACCGGGGAGCTGTTTTTT.

The chain couples TRBV5-1 to TRBJ2-2, with D tentatively TRBD1 (6 bases). V gave up 0 bases and J gave up 4 bases, with 10 bases separating them. This CDR3 is 15 amino acids long. CDR1 is SGHRS, CDR2 YFSETQ, per germline. CDR3 region: CASSLAGQPTGELFF. The CDR3 DNA reads as TGCGCCAGCAGCTTGGCAGGACAGCCCACCGGGGAGCTGTTTTTT.

This chain links TRBV18 with TRBJ1-2, with 7 bases that match TRBD1. The V and J ends lost 3 bases and 0 bases, in that order; junction bases with no gene match: 4. CDR1 is KGHSH and CDR2 is LQKENI in the germline V gene. The CDR3 covers 15 residues. CDR3: CASSPAGQANYGYTF. The DNA for the CDR3 is TGTGCCAGCTCACCCGCCGGACAGGCTAACTATGGCTACACCTTC.

The chain couples TRBV11-3 to TRBJ2-1; D call uncertain. V was pared by 0 bases and J by 0 bases, with 3 bases between. There are 14 residues in the CDR3. CDR1 and CDR2 from the germline V gene are SGHNT and YENEEA. This CDR3 reads CASSLDSSYNEQFF. DNA for the CDR3: TGTGCCAGCAGCTTAGACAGCTCCTACAATGAGCAGTTCTTC.

This chain joins TRBV6-4 and TRBJ2-1, with no clear D. There are 12 residues in the CDR3. The germline V and J ends were trimmed by 2 bases and 9 bases, with 8 bases remaining between them. Germline-derived CDR1 and CDR2 are MRHNA and SNTAGT. DNA for the CDR3: TGTGCCAGCAGTGACGGGTACGGTGAGCAGTTCTTC. Translation: CASSDGYGEQFF.

CDR3: CASSQDRTGFIRGYTF. In nucleotides, the CDR3 is TGCGCCAGCAGCCAAGACAGGACAGGGTTCATTAGGGGCTACACCTTC. J is TRBJ1-2 and V is TRBV4-3; 8 positions match TRBD1. Trimming removed 0 bases from V and 8 bases from J; junction bases left unmatched: 11. The germline V gene encodes CDR1 LGHNA and CDR2 YSLEER. This CDR3 has 16 amino acids.

The chain combines TRBV7-2 with TRBJ1-2; D is unresolved. Germline loops: CDR1 SGHTA, CDR2 FQGNSA. V lost 6 bases to trimming and J lost 8 bases, with 19 bases between them. This CDR3 has 14 amino acids. CDR3 DNA: TGTGCCAGCAGTCGAAACACAGTTGGATCCGGCTACACCTTC. It codes for CASSRNTVGSGYTF.

In its sample, this clone ranks as medium-sized (0.01 to 0.1%). This rearrangement joins TRBV27 to TRBJ1-2; D remains ambiguous. The CDR3 loop spans 16 amino acids. Germline V gives CDR1 MNHEY, CDR2 SMNVEV (reference sequence). With 2 bases removed from V and 2 bases from J, the gap between germline ends came to 15 bases. This CDR3 is CASSLIGTRSNYGYTF. CDR3 nucleotide sequence: TGTGCCAGCAGTTTAATCGGTACACGTTCGAACTATGGCTACACCTTC.

This chain links TRBV18 with TRBJ1-1; the match to TRBD1 covers 7 bases. Germline V gene data show CDR1 as KGHSH and CDR2 as LQKENI. V trimming: 8 bases; J trimming: 3 bases; junction bases outside the gene matches: 12. The CDR3 has 15 amino acids. The CDR3 loop is CASTRRGGGDTEAFF. The CDR3, as DNA: TGTGCCAGCACCCGACGAGGGGGCGGGGACACTGAAGCTTTCTTT.

J is TRBJ2-3 and V is TRBV19, with D unresolved. CDR3 size: 13 residues. With 7 bases removed from V and 2 bases from J, the gap between germline ends came to 10 bases. Germline V lookup: CDR1 LNHDA, CDR2 SQIVND (reference sequence). This CDR3 is CASKGEYTDTQYF. The CDR3 bases are TGTGCCAGTAAAGGAGAGTACACAGATACGCAGTATTTT.

The chain couples TRBV5-4 to TRBJ2-2; TRBD1 aligns across 8 bases. Trimming cost V 4 bases and J 6 bases; bases outside gene matches: 11. CDR3 length: 16 residues. In germline, CDR1 is SGHNT, CDR2 YYREEE (reference sequence). The CDR3 bases are TGTGCCAGCAGCACCCCTCCGGGACAGGTCCCCGGGGAGCTGTTTTTT. Translation: CASSTPPGQVPGELFF.

This chain links TRBV7-2 with TRBJ2-3, with TRBD2 matching 13 bases. Trimming at V came to 2 bases and at J to 4 bases, leaving 3 bases not matched to a gene. Germline V gene lookup returns CDR1 SGHTA and CDR2 FQGNSA. The CDR3 contains 16 residues. CDR3 DNA sequence: TGTGCCAGCAGCTTATCTACTAGCGGGGGGGCAGATACGCAGTATTTT. It translates to CASSLSTSGGADTQYF.

The rearrangement links TRBV9 to TRBJ1-2; weak D call: TRBD1 (5 bases). CDR3 length: 14 amino acids. Germline V lookup: CDR1 SGDLS, CDR2 YYNGEE. Trimming removed 3 bases at V and 4 bases at J, with 13 bases between. CDR3 bases: TGTGCCAGCAGCGGCCAGGGACGCGCCTATGGCTACACCTTC. The encoded protein is CASSGQGRAYGYTF.

This clone is a singleton in its sample. This chain links TRBV7-3 with TRBJ2-5; D gene ambiguous. Trimming pared 1 base from V and 2 bases from J, leaving 11 bases between. Germline V lookup: CDR1 SGHTA, CDR2 FQGTGA. The CDR3 extends over 15 amino acids. In DNA, the CDR3 is TGTGCCAGCAGCTTAATGGCAGCCAGGCAAGAGACCCAGTACTTC. Translating it yields CASSLMAARQETQYF. Full variable domain (remainder filled in from reference TRBV7-3 and TRBJ2-5): GAGVSQTPSNKVTEKGKYVELRCDPISGHTALYWYRQSLGQGPEFLIYFQGTGAADDSGLPNDRFFAVRPEGSVSTLKIQRTERGDSAVYLCASSLMAARQETQYFGPGTRLLVL.